This record concerns one T cell receptor beta chain sequence. Its specificity is not known. The germline V gene encodes CDR1 SGHTA and CDR2 FQGNSA. V gave up 5 bases and J gave up 5 bases; unmatched junction bases: 9. The CDR3 runs to 15 residues. The assay was immunoSEQ multiplex PCR, and TCRdb's table has in-frame clones only and misses some. The sample includes 74,000 or so clones, more than 85% of them seen just once. This entry is derived from a study of OX40 agonist ivuxolimab in advanced cancers. Study as a whole: Patients received ivuxolimab, an intravenous treatment, every 2 weeks at 0.01 to 10 mg/kg. Antecedent anti-PD-1, anti-PD-L1 or anti-CTLA-4 therapy was permissible, with 30% to 50% having received some. Study-wide results and caveats: Nonresponders, in some cases, also had low normalized T-cell clonal expansion.

Patients with autoimmune history or systemic immunosuppression were excluded. This specimen consisted of CD4+ or CD8+ T cells sorted from blood, obtained in a trial of the OX40 agonist ivuxolimab. The chain combines TRBV7-2 with TRBJ2-7; 10 bases fit TRBD1. The receptor was derived from an adult with an advanced solid tumor such as melanoma, head and neck, liver or kidney cancer. As DNA, the CDR3 is TGTGCCAGCAGCCTGTGGTGGGACAGGGGCAACGAGCAGTACTTC. It translates to CASSLWWDRGNEQYF.